The 25 T cell receptor beta chains given below trace back to one sample, sequenced in a study of T cell responses to AZD1222 COVID-19 vaccine (dated by TCRdb to the early 2020s). The meaning of the sample's time point label: about 28 days (+/-7) after the second vaccine dose. The library was produced with the immunoSEQ multiplex PCR assay. The table comes from immuneACCESS by way of TCRdb, which keeps in-frame sequences with V and J called. Part of the clones is missing from these tables; in studies checked, under half for an unresolved V gene and the rest for unknown reasons. The sample table lists about 200,000 clones, about nine tenths of them with a count of one. Jointly, the top ten make up around 3% of the sample. This sample comprised peripheral blood, obtained 28 days after the second AZD1222 dose. All receptors derive from an adult who received the AZD1222 COVID-19 vaccine.

The V gene is TRBV19, the J gene TRBJ1-2; D is unresolved. V lost 3 bases and J 4 bases, leaving 12 bases between the germline ends. The CDR3 contains 14 residues. Germline CDR1 LNHDA, CDR2 SQIVND (reference sequence). The CDR3 bases are TGTGCCAGTAGTATGGACCCCGACCTCTATGGCTACACCTTC. It is translated as CASSMDPDLYGYTF.

V and J are TRBV28 and TRBJ1-2, with 9 bases fitting TRBD1. Losses at the gene ends were 6 bases for V and 6 bases for J; bases not matched to a gene: 8. Germline CDR1 MDHEN, CDR2 SYDVKM. The CDR3 consists of 14 residues. Here the CDR3 reads CASSRDRALNGYTF. The DNA for the CDR3 is TGTGCCAGCAGCCGGGACAGGGCGTTAAATGGCTACACCTTC.

The chain couples TRBV5-1 to TRBJ1-1, with a possible D match to TRBD1 (5 bases). The CDR3 consists of 13 residues. Trimming left V 1 base short and J 8 bases short, with 12 bases between. Germline CDR1 SGHRS, CDR2 YFSETQ. The CDR3 protein is CASSLPPTEEAFF. The CDR3 nucleotides read TGCGCCAGCAGCTTGCCCCCGACAGAAGAAGCTTTCTTT.

The V gene is TRBV5-1, the J gene TRBJ2-3, with 13 bases that match TRBD2. Germline V gene sequence: CDR1 SGHRS, CDR2 YFSETQ. CDR3 length: 16 amino acids. The ends lost 3 bases at V and 2 bases at J; junction bases unmatched: 3. In nucleotides, the CDR3 is TGCGCCAGCAGCTCGGGACTAGCGGGGTACACAGATACGCAGTATTTT. Its translation is CASSSGLAGYTDTQYF.

This clone was counted once. The chain joins TRBV5-1 to TRBJ1-2, with TRBD1 matching over 7 bases. CDR1 is SGHRS, CDR2 YFSETQ, per germline. This CDR3 contains 14 residues. The ends lost 3 bases at V and 3 bases at J; junction bases unmatched: 5. CDR3 nucleotides: TGCGCCAGCAGCTCCCGGGACAGCGACTATGGCTACACCTTC. This translates into CASSSRDSDYGYTF.

The CDR3 DNA reads TGTGCCAGCAGCTTGATACAGACCTCCTACAATGAGCAGTTCTTC. Translating it yields CASSLIQTSYNEQFF. The chain uses TRBV5-8 and TRBJ2-1; the D is unclear. V shed 1 base and J shed 0 bases, with 8 bases lying between them. The CDR3 runs to 15 residues. The germline CDR1 and CDR2 sequences are SGHTS and YDEGEE.

The chain uses TRBV28 and TRBJ2-2, with D perhaps matching TRBD2 (6 bases). The CDR3 has 16 residues. Deletions cut 5 bases from V and 7 bases from J, with 20 bases between. The germline V gene encodes CDR1 MDHEN and CDR2 SYDVKM. The CDR3 here is CASSPNRWRAGGELFF. The CDR3 DNA is TGTGCCAGCAGTCCCAACCGTTGGAGGGCCGGCGGGGAGCTGTTTTTT.

J is TRBJ2-5 and V is TRBV19; unclear D gene. The CDR3 totals 13 residues. The V gene lost 4 bases and the J gene lost 5 bases, with 11 bases spanning the gap. Germline assignment: CDR1 LNHDA and CDR2 SQIVND (reference sequence). CDR3 DNA sequence: TGTGCCAGTAGTAAAACGACGTATGAGACCCAGTACTTC. Translation: CASSKTTYETQYF.

The chain employs TRBV6-1 and TRBJ2-4, with a possible D match to TRBD2 (5 bases). The V and J ends lost 2 bases and 9 bases respectively, with 8 bases between them. Germline lookup yields CDR1 MNHNS and CDR2 SASEGT. This CDR3 region has 12 residues. The CDR3 nucleotides read TGTGCCAGCAGTGAATTCCGGGGCATTCAGTACTTC. This translates into CASSEFRGIQYF.

The chain combines TRBV18 with TRBJ2-1; 8 nucleotides agree with TRBD2. J gave up 1 base and V 3 bases, and 11 bases lay outside the gene matches. CDR3 size: 18 residues. Germline CDR1 is KGHSH and CDR2 is LQKENI. The CDR3 region is CASSPLPSAGVSYNEQFF. The CDR3 DNA is TGTGCCAGCTCACCGCTTCCGTCAGCGGGAGTTTCCTACAATGAGCAGTTCTTC.

V gene TRBV6-5 combines with J gene TRBJ2-1, with a possible D match to TRBD2 (5 bases). CDR1 and CDR2 (germline): MNHEY, SVGAGI. V shed 9 bases and J shed 4 bases, with 16 bases lying between them. The CDR3 is made up of 14 amino acids. The CDR3 bases are TGTGCCAGGACTAAGGGTCGACTTTACAATGAGCAGTTCTTC. The encoded protein is CARTKGRLYNEQFF.

V gene TRBV20-1 combines with J gene TRBJ2-2; no definite D call. V was pared by 0 bases and J by 7 bases, with 3 bases between. Germline loops: CDR1 DFQATT, CDR2 SNEGSKA (reference sequence). The CDR3 spans 11 residues. The CDR3 DNA follows: TGCAGTGCTAGAGATGGCGGGGAGCTGTTTTTT. This encodes CSARDGGELFF.

The chain recombines TRBV6-6 with TRBJ1-4; D possibly corresponds to TRBD1 (5 bases). The germline V and J ends were trimmed by 0 bases and 5 bases, with 10 bases remaining between them. The CDR3 consists of 15 residues. Germline V CDR1 and CDR2: MNHNY, SVGAGI (reference sequence). This CDR3 reads CASSYSGKGNEKLFF. CDR3 in DNA: TGTGCCAGCAGTTACTCAGGAAAGGGGAATGAAAAACTGTTTTTT.

The rearrangement links TRBV29-1 to TRBJ1-1; no reliable D call. Trimming removed 0 bases at V and 7 bases at J, with 12 bases between. This CDR3 has 13 residues. The germline V gene encodes CDR1 SQVTM and CDR2 ANQGSEA. CDR3 coding DNA: TGCAGCGTTGAAGAATCAGGTTCTAGTGAAGCTTTCTTT. Residues: CSVEESGSSEAFF.

J is TRBJ1-5 and V is TRBV5-3; D gene uncertain. TRBV5-3 is assigned to the ORF class and has an uncertain function. The CDR3 has 11 residues. Deletions cut 0 bases from V and 7 bases from J, with 2 bases between. The CDR3: CARSLAQPQHF. The CDR3 nucleotides read TGTGCCAGAAGCTTGGCACAGCCCCAGCATTTT.

The chain is built from TRBV5-1 and TRBJ2-6; maybe TRBD1 (6 bases). The CDR3 is 15 residues long. Trimming removed 4 bases from V and 0 bases from J, with 8 bases in between. Per germline, CDR1 SGHRS and CDR2 YFSETQ. CDR3 loop: CASSQGSSGANVLTF. DNA for the CDR3: TGCGCCAGCAGCCAGGGGAGCTCTGGGGCCAACGTCCTGACTTTC.

The gene calls are TRBV11-3 and TRBJ2-1; 10 nucleotides line up with TRBD2. This CDR3 has 14 amino acids. The trim removed 2 bases at V and 12 bases at J, leaving 7 bases unmatched. Germline values: CDR1 SGHNT, CDR2 YENEEA. CDR3 DNA: TGTGCCAGCAGCTTAAGTCTAGCGGGAGATCGGCAGTTCTTC. Protein sequence: CASSLSLAGDRQFF.

The rearrangement links TRBV28 to TRBJ2-1; TRBD1 might be the D (5 bases). This CDR3 comprises 19 residues. Germline CDR1 reads MDHEN; CDR2 reads SYDVKM. V gave up 5 bases and J gave up 7 bases, with 30 bases separating them. CDR3 region: CASSPGPTRTGAYGNEQFF. DNA for the CDR3: TGTGCCAGCAGTCCTGGACCCACCCGCACTGGGGCTTACGGGAATGAGCAGTTCTTC.

The rearrangement links TRBV27 to TRBJ2-1; possible D gene TRBD2, 6 bases. CDR3 length: 16 amino acids. CDR1 is MNHEY, CDR2 SMNVEV, per germline (reference sequence). V was shortened by 5 bases and J by 2 bases, with 16 bases between the two germline ends. The chain's CDR3 is CASSAGLLAPYNEQFF. The CDR3 DNA reads as TGTGCCAGCAGTGCCGGCCTACTAGCACCCTACAATGAGCAGTTCTTC.

The CDR3: CASRYRPTSGGSYEQYF. The CDR3, as DNA: TGTGCCAGCAGATACCGCCCCACCTCGGGAGGTTCCTACGAGCAGTACTTC. This sequence joins TRBV5-8 and TRBJ2-7, with 7 bases aligning to TRBD2. The CDR3 covers 17 residues. Germline V lookup: CDR1 SGHTS, CDR2 YDEGEE. Trimming removed 5 bases from V and 1 base from J; junction bases left unmatched: 15.

V usage is TRBV19 and J usage is TRBJ1-5; 8 positions match TRBD1. CDR3 length: 16 residues. J lost 5 bases, V lost 1 base, and 7 bases had no gene match. CDR1 is LNHDA, CDR2 SQIVND, per germline (reference sequence). CDR3 sequence reads: CASSIVRDRGDQPQHF. CDR3 nucleotides: TGTGCCAGTAGTATAGTACGAGACAGGGGAGATCAGCCCCAGCATTTT.

As regards this clone: A read error may produce the germline difference seen at one junction end. The J gene is TRBJ1-1, the V gene TRBV28, with 8 bases matching TRBD1. CDR1 is MDHEN, CDR2 SYDVKM, per germline. This CDR3 has 16 amino acids. CDR3: CASSRLQGARNAEAFF. DNA of the CDR3: TGTGCCAGCAGTCGTTTGCAGGGGGCGAGGAACGCTGAAGCTTTCTTT.

This sequence joins TRBV6-4 and TRBJ1-6; TRBD1 is a possible D gene (5 bases). V was shortened by 5 bases and J by 8 bases, with 16 bases between the two germline ends. CDR1 is MRHNA and CDR2 is SNTAGT in the germline V gene. This CDR3 is 15 amino acids long. The CDR3 loop is CASSQGPTADSPLHF. The CDR3 nucleotides read TGTGCCAGCAGTCAGGGTCCCACGGCGGATTCACCCCTCCACTTT.

V and J are TRBV3-1 (or the pseudogene TRBV3-2) and TRBJ1-5; D gene unclear. The V end lost 1 base, the J end lost 1 base, and 8 bases lay between the germline ends. Germline CDR1 LGHDT, CDR2 YNNKEL (reference sequence). The CDR3 is 15 residues long. The CDR3 DNA follows: TGTGCCAGCAGCCAAGGGGCGGGGAGCAATCAGCCCCAGCATTTT. Its translation: CASSQGAGSNQPQHF.

This clone has a handful of counts. The V gene is TRBV7-8, the J gene TRBJ1-2; tentative D call: TRBD1 (5 bases). CDR3 size: 17 residues. Germline CDR1 is SGHVS and CDR2 is FQNEAQ. With 4 bases removed from V and 3 bases from J, the gap between germline ends came to 21 bases. The CDR3 spells CASSSYRVPIGDYGYTF. CDR3 DNA: TGTGCCAGCAGCTCCTATAGGGTTCCTATAGGGGACTATGGCTACACCTTC.